The 10 T cell receptor beta chains reported below all come from one sample, sequenced in a study of TIL therapy for anti-PD-1-resistant metastatic lung cancer. Time point meaning: pre-treatment sample, taken before nivolumab and TIL therapy. The immunoSEQ assay was v3. Method: immunoSEQ multiplex PCR; TCRdb's copy keeps in-frame clones and lacks some. The sample records about 50,000 clones, around 80% being singletons. This sample comprised blood, obtained at baseline. The origin of the receptors is a woman between 30 and 80 years old with non-small cell lung cancer.

The chain has TRBV5-1 and TRBJ2-1; D ambiguous. The germline V gene has CDR1 SGHRS and CDR2 YFSETQ. This CDR3 is built from 13 residues. Trimming stripped 4 bases from V and 3 bases from J, with 8 bases between. The CDR3 here is CASSVMFYNEQFF. Written as DNA, the CDR3 is TGCGCCAGCAGCGTCATGTTCTACAATGAGCAGTTCTTC.

This chain links TRBV19 with TRBJ2-7, with 7 bases that match TRBD2. This CDR3 contains 16 residues. Trimming cost V 3 bases and J 3 bases; bases outside gene matches: 11. Germline values: CDR1 LNHDA, CDR2 SQIVND (reference sequence). CDR3 sequence (DNA): TGTGCCAGTAGTATGGGAGGGAACGGAGGAGGCTACGAGCAGTACTTC. Protein product: CASSMGGNGGGYEQYF.

V is TRBV2 and J is TRBJ2-4; 8 bases are shared with TRBD2. The V and J ends lost 4 bases and 5 bases, in that order; junction bases with no gene match: 7. This CDR3 contains 15 residues. Germline V CDR1 and CDR2: SNHLY, FYNNEI. The CDR3 loop is CASSALTSGENIQYF. The CDR3 bases are TGTGCCAGCAGTGCATTAACTAGCGGTGAAAACATTCAGTACTTC. Combining the CDR3 with reference TRBV2 and TRBJ2-4 gives the whole variable domain EPEVTQTPSHQVTQMGQEVILRCVPISNHLYFYWYRQILGQKVEFLVSFYNNEISEKSEIFDDQFSVERPDGSNFTLKIRSTKLEDSAMYFCASSALTSGENIQYFGAGTRLSVL.

V gene TRBV9 combines with J gene TRBJ2-7; D remains unclear. V was cut by 0 bases and J by 3 bases, with 13 bases left in between. This CDR3 region has 15 residues. CDR1 SGDLS and CDR2 YYNGEE come from the germline V gene. The CDR3, as DNA: TGTGCCAGCAGCGTAGACCTGGAAAGAGGCTACGAGCAGTACTTC. Translation gives CASSVDLERGYEQYF. The full variable domain, rest sourced from reference TRBV9 and TRBJ2-7, is DSGVTQTPKHLITATGQRVTLRCSPRSGDLSVYWYQQSLDQGLQFLIQYYNGEERAKGNILERFSAQQFPDLHSELNLSSLELGDSALYFCASSVDLERGYEQYFGPGTRLTVT.

This rearrangement joins TRBV7-8 to TRBJ2-1; 8 positions agree with TRBD1. The germline CDR1 and CDR2 sequences are SGHVS and FQNEAQ. CDR3 length equals 16 residues. J was trimmed by 2 bases and V by 3 bases; bases with no gene match: 6. The CDR3 nucleotides read TGTGCCAGCAGCTTTAGTCGACAGGGGCCCTACAATGAGCAGTTCTTC. Translating it yields CASSFSRQGPYNEQFF.

The chain recombines TRBV6-6 with TRBJ1-2, with TRBD1 as a possible D gene (5 bases). This CDR3 region has 12 residues. CDR1 is MNHNY and CDR2 is SVGAGI in the germline V gene (reference sequence). Trimming removed 10 bases from V and 3 bases from J, with 12 bases in between. The CDR3 here is CATSREDYGYTF. Written as DNA, the CDR3 is TGTGCCACCTCCAGGGAAGACTATGGCTACACCTTC.

The rearrangement uses TRBV4-1 and TRBJ2-3; 10 nucleotides align to TRBD2. J was trimmed by 7 bases and V by 0 bases; bases with no gene match: 4. This CDR3 has 15 amino acids. From germline, CDR1 is MGHRA and CDR2 YSYEKL. In DNA form, the CDR3 reads TGCGCCAGCAGCCAAGATAAACTAGCGGGGTATACGCAGTATTTT. Encoded protein: CASSQDKLAGYTQYF.

This clone was counted only a few times. The chain employs TRBV7-9 and TRBJ1-2; 8 bases map to TRBD1. Germline V gene lookup returns CDR1 SEHNR and CDR2 FQNEAQ (reference sequence). The CDR3 totals 16 residues. J gave up 2 bases and V 1 base, and 6 bases lay outside the gene matches. The CDR3: CASSLGGGQENYGYTF. CDR3 DNA sequence: TGTGCCAGCAGCTTAGGTGGGGGACAGGAGAACTATGGCTACACCTTC.

The chain employs TRBV5-1 and TRBJ1-2; no reliable D call. This CDR3 is built from 14 residues. Germline V gene sequence: CDR1 SGHRS, CDR2 YFSETQ. V was trimmed by 4 bases and J by 8 bases, leaving 18 bases between them. In DNA form, the CDR3 reads TGCGCCAGCAGCCCGCTGGACGGCTTATACGGCTACACCTTC. Translating it yields CASSPLDGLYGYTF.

The chain recombines TRBV5-1 with TRBJ2-5; no reliable D call. The germline V gene encodes CDR1 SGHRS and CDR2 YFSETQ. The V and J ends lost 0 bases and 2 bases respectively, with 2 bases between them. The CDR3 contains 12 residues. The CDR3 loop reads CASSLDQETQYF. CDR3 DNA sequence: TGCGCCAGCAGCTTGGATCAAGAGACCCAGTACTTC.